This T cell receptor beta chain was identified during a study of blood T cell repertoires in COVID-19. Germline V lookup: CDR1 KGHSH, CDR2 LQKENI. The CDR3 has 13 residues. V lost 3 bases, J lost 0 bases, and 3 bases lay in between. In the original processing: Amplification of reference gene primers provided the estimated nucleated cell counts. Some clones are missing from TCRdb's copy, which holds only in-frame ones; the method was immunoSEQ multiplex PCR. Clonal size and the V and J genes are those of that table, whereas D and trimming came from the DNA. Here the sample spans some 98,000 clones, 65% to 90% being singletons.

The chain carries TRBV18 and TRBJ1-5; D unclear. Sequenced sample: peripheral blood. The clonotype comes from a man aged 70 or older with active or convalescent COVID-19. The CDR3 sequence is CASSPSSNQPQHF. CDR3 DNA sequence: TGTGCCAGCTCACCGAGTAGCAATCAGCCCCAGCATTTT.